This passage covers 26 T cell receptor beta chains from one sample sequenced in a study of CD8 T cells in ankylosing spondylitis. Study-level points and caveats: Characteristic of ankylosing spondylitis blood, it appeared, was a TCR beta motif comprising 7 to 9 highly homologous variants.

Their antigens remain unidentified. TCRdb reprocessed the 5' RACE reads via MiXCR and lists one record per CDR3 protein. The table lists some 240,000 distinct CDR3 sequences, 5.5% to 7.5% of them singletons. The material sequenced was blood, either unsorted or a sorted T cell fraction (not recorded which). The receptors derive from a male donor with ankylosing spondylitis.

This clonotype was seen at least ten times. The chain combines TRBV27 with TRBJ2-1; D gene unclear. The germline V gene has CDR1 MNHEY and CDR2 SMNVEV (reference sequence). Trimming cost V 5 bases and J 0 bases, with 11 bases left between them. This CDR3 region has 15 residues. The CDR3 here is CASSPPRSSYNEQFF. The CDR3 DNA reads TGTGCCAGCAGTCCCCCTAGGTCCTCCTACAATGAGCAGTTCTTC.

This clonotype was observed many times. The chain has TRBV4-2 and TRBJ2-1, with 8 bases fitting TRBD1. The trim removed 3 bases at V and 4 bases at J, leaving 8 bases unmatched. Germline lookup yields CDR1 LGHNA and CDR2 YNFKEQ. The CDR3 sequence is 16 residues long. In DNA form, the CDR3 reads TGTGCCAGCAGCCAGTCGGACAGGGCGGTATACAATGAGCAGTTCTTC. Translation gives CASSQSDRAVYNEQFF.

This clonotype was counted only a few times. The chain carries TRBV5-1 and TRBJ2-7; D is undetermined. The CDR3 consists of 17 residues. The germline CDR1 and CDR2 sequences are SGHRS and YFSETQ. V lost 1 base and J 0 bases, leaving 17 bases between the germline ends. CDR3 sequence (DNA): TGCGCCAGCAGCTTGTACTGGGCCGAGACCAGCTCCTACGAGCAGTACTTC. As protein: CASSLYWAETSSYEQYF.

Notes on this clonotype: This may come from a read error, since a much larger clone is one base off. The J gene is TRBJ2-5, the V gene TRBV9; 9 positions match TRBD2. Germline CDR1 reads SGDLS; CDR2 reads YYNGEE. The CDR3 contains 15 residues. Here the CDR3 DNA reads TGTGCCAGCAGCGTGCTAGCGGGGATCCAAGCGACCCAGTACTTC. Its protein is CASSVLAGIQATQYF.

At least ten counts were recorded for this clonotype. The CDR3 spells CASTLGGGEAFF. The DNA for the CDR3 is TGTGCCAGCACCCTAGGGGGCGGAGAAGCTTTCTTT. The chain combines TRBV7-9 with TRBJ1-1, with TRBD1 matching over 7 bases. The CDR3 consists of 12 residues. V shed 7 bases and J 8 bases; nucleotides not matched to a gene: 7. The V gene's germline CDR1 is SEHNR and CDR2 FQNEAQ (reference sequence).

This clonotype has just a few counts. The chain is built from TRBV11-2 and TRBJ2-5; D gene ambiguous. The germline gives CDR1 SGHAT, CDR2 FQNNGV. V shed 2 bases and J shed 5 bases, with 9 bases lying between them. CDR3 length: 13 residues. CDR3 in amino acids: CASSLITDETQYF. Here the CDR3 DNA reads TGTGCCAGCAGCTTAATAACAGATGAGACCCAGTACTTC.

This clonotype was recorded at least ten times. The chain joins TRBV11-2 to TRBJ2-1; D is ambiguous. CDR1 and CDR2 (germline): SGHAT, FQNNGV. V shed 5 bases and J shed 6 bases, with 8 bases lying between them. There are 12 residues in the CDR3. CDR3 in DNA: TGTGCCAGCAGCCCCTGGGCCAATGAGCAGTTCTTC. Translating gives CASSPWANEQFF.

The sample holds a few counts of this clonotype. J is TRBJ1-5 and V is TRBV11-1; TRBD1 might be the D (6 bases). Trimming took off 4 bases at V and 4 bases at J, with 23 bases between the two ends. The CDR3 loop spans 18 amino acids. Germline CDR1 is SGHAT and CDR2 is FQDESV (reference sequence). The CDR3 spells CASSSQGTDTGRNQPQHF. In DNA, the CDR3 is TGTGCCAGCAGCTCCCAGGGGACTGATACAGGGAGGAATCAGCCCCAGCATTTT.

This clonotype was detected ten times or more. J is TRBJ2-7 and V is TRBV7-9; TRBD2 might be the D (6 bases). Germline-derived CDR1 and CDR2 are SEHNR and FQNEAQ (reference sequence). Trimming took 5 bases from V and 2 from J, leaving 19 bases between them. This CDR3 spans 16 amino acids. CDR3 nucleotides: TGTGCCAGCAGCCCTGGCTGGAGGGGACGGGCCTACGAGCAGTACTTC. It yields the protein CASSPGWRGRAYEQYF.

This clonotype was observed a few times. The chain carries TRBV13 and TRBJ1-2; 8 bases are a match to TRBD1. Trimming cost V 5 bases and J 7 bases; bases outside gene matches: 15. The CDR3 is made up of 16 amino acids. CDR1 is PRHDT, CDR2 FYEKMQ, per germline (reference sequence). CDR3 residues: CASSPGTGVRPFGYTF. In nucleotides, the CDR3 is TGTGCCAGCAGCCCGGGGACAGGCGTAAGGCCTTTTGGCTACACCTTC.

This clonotype occurred many times. The J gene is TRBJ2-3, the V gene TRBV10-3, with D possibly matching TRBD1 (5 bases). The CDR3 is 17 amino acids. V was clipped by 5 bases and J by 3 bases, with 21 bases between them. Germline CDR1 and CDR2: ENHRY and SYGVKD. In DNA form, the CDR3 reads TGTGCCATCAGTAAACCGACAGTTATCCCTGAGACAGATACGCAGTATTTT. This sequence encodes CAISKPTVIPETDTQYF.

This clonotype was seen at least ten times. The gene calls are TRBV12-3 or TRBV12-4 and TRBJ1-2; 8 nucleotides line up with TRBD1. V lost 6 bases to trimming and J lost 7 bases; unmatched junction nucleotides: 10. The CDR3 contains 14 residues. The CDR3 reads CASRQTGVSSGYTF. The CDR3 DNA follows: TGTGCCAGCAGGCAGACAGGGGTCAGCTCTGGCTACACCTTC.

This clonotype was counted many times. The chain couples TRBV20-1 to TRBJ2-7; TRBD1 matches 7 bases. This CDR3 comprises 12 residues. Germline-derived CDR1 and CDR2 are DFQATT and SNEGSKA (reference sequence). J was trimmed by 6 bases and V by 6 bases; bases with no gene match: 8. This CDR3 reads CSAPRTGLEQYF. CDR3 in DNA: TGCAGTGCACCACGGACAGGTCTCGAGCAGTACTTC.

The rearrangement joins TRBV19 to TRBJ1-1; D is perhaps TRBD1 (5 bases). CDR1 is LNHDA and CDR2 is SQIVND in the germline V gene (reference sequence). V dropped 6 bases and J dropped 11 bases, with 25 bases sitting between them. The CDR3 covers 15 residues. The CDR3 DNA is TGTGCCAGTAGCGCCCTGCGAGGAACGGGGACGACGGCTTTCTTT. It specifies CASSALRGTGTTAFF.

In this sample, this clonotype turned up many times. The chain couples TRBV4-3 to TRBJ2-7; 10 nucleotides align to TRBD2. Trimming took 0 bases from V and 1 from J; bases not matched to a gene: 3. This CDR3 spans 16 amino acids. Germline assignment: CDR1 LGHNA and CDR2 YSLEER. The CDR3: CASSQDWTSGSYEQYF. CDR3 nucleotide sequence: TGCGCCAGCAGCCAAGATTGGACTAGCGGTTCCTACGAGCAGTACTTC.

This clonotype occurred many times. This rearrangement joins TRBV7-9 to TRBJ1-5; no reliable D call. Germline CDR1 is SEHNR and CDR2 is FQNEAQ (reference sequence). The CDR3 runs 14 residues. The V and J ends lost 4 bases and 0 bases respectively, with 7 bases between them. Here the CDR3 DNA reads TGTGCCAGCAGCTCTGGGGATAGCAATCAGCCCCAGCATTTT. It specifies CASSSGDSNQPQHF.

This chain links TRBV6-1 with TRBJ1-5; TRBD1 aligns across 7 bases. The germline V gene has CDR1 MNHNS and CDR2 SASEGT. The CDR3 has 13 residues. Trimming cost V 8 bases and J 3 bases; bases outside gene matches: 4. The CDR3 loop reads CASPDRDNQPQHF. Written as DNA, the CDR3 is TGTGCCAGCCCTGACAGGGACAATCAGCCCCAGCATTTT.

This chain joins TRBV20-1 and TRBJ2-3, with D perhaps being TRBD1 or TRBD2 (5 bases each). CDR1 DFQATT and CDR2 SNEGSKA come from the germline V gene (reference sequence). The CDR3 spans 14 residues. Trimming stripped 4 bases from V and 1 base from J, with 12 bases between. The CDR3 bases are TGCAGTGCTAACACGGGGCTTGGCACAGATACGCAGTATTTT. As protein: CSANTGLGTDTQYF.

The chain uses TRBV4-2 and TRBJ2-1; no definite D call. CDR3 length: 14 amino acids. The germline gives CDR1 LGHNA, CDR2 YNFKEQ. Trimming pared 4 bases from V and 6 bases from J, leaving 13 bases between. CDR3 residues: CASSPGLLCNEQFF. The CDR3 DNA reads as TGTGCCAGCAGCCCCGGGCTCCTCTGCAATGAGCAGTTCTTC.

This clonotype showed up many times. The rearrangement links TRBV29-1 to TRBJ1-2; 9 nucleotides line up with TRBD1. The V gene end was trimmed by 6 bases and the J gene end by 7 bases; junction bases not matched to a gene: 6. The CDR3 contains 12 residues. CDR1 is SQVTM and CDR2 is ANQGSEA in the germline V gene. CDR3 DNA: TGCAGCGTCCCGACAGGGGGGATTGGCTACACCTTC. This translates into CSVPTGGIGYTF.

The J gene is TRBJ2-7, the V gene TRBV2; 10 nucleotides line up with TRBD2. J was trimmed by 3 bases and V by 7 bases; bases with no gene match: 12. Per the germline V gene, CDR1 is SNHLY and CDR2 is FYNNEI. The CDR3 has 16 amino acids. Here the CDR3 DNA reads TGTGCCAGCATCGTGCTAGCGGGGGCCGGGGGCTACGAGCAGTACTTC. Protein: CASIVLAGAGGYEQYF.

This clonotype was observed at least ten times. The chain is built from TRBV20-1 and TRBJ1-5; D may be TRBD1 (6 bases). Germline CDR1 and CDR2: DFQATT and SNEGSKA (reference sequence). The CDR3 contains 15 residues. V was shortened by 6 bases and J by 4 bases, with 19 bases between the two germline ends. The CDR3 is CSAISRTALNQPQHF. The CDR3 DNA reads TGCAGTGCCATCTCCCGGACAGCCTTAAATCAGCCCCAGCATTTT.

The sample holds many counts of this clonotype. This rearrangement joins TRBV6-2 or TRBV6-3 to TRBJ2-1; maybe TRBD2 (6 bases). The CDR3 length is 13 residues. Germline-derived CDR1 and CDR2 are MNHEY and SVGEGT. V was shortened by 2 bases and J by 9 bases, with 11 bases between the two germline ends. The CDR3, as DNA: TGTGCCAGCAGTTACGGAGGGAGTGGTGAGCAGTTCTTC. Translation gives CASSYGGSGEQFF.

This clonotype came up a few times. This sequence joins TRBV18 and TRBJ2-7, with TRBD2 as a possible D gene (5 bases). The CDR3 runs 16 residues. Trimming took 3 bases from V and 3 from J, leaving 18 bases between them. Germline loops: CDR1 KGHSH, CDR2 LQKENI. Here the CDR3 reads CASSPMRALNGYEQYF. The CDR3, as DNA: TGTGCCAGCTCACCTATGAGGGCCCTAAACGGCTACGAGCAGTACTTC. Full variable domain (remainder filled in from reference TRBV18 and TRBJ2-7): NAGVMQNPRHLVRRRGQEARLRCSPMKGHSHVYWYRQLPEEGLKFMVYLQKENIIDESGMPKERFSAEFPKEGPSILRIQQVVRGDSAAYFCASSPMRALNGYEQYFGPGTRLTVT.

At least ten counts were recorded for this clonotype. V and J are TRBV27 and TRBJ1-5; no clear D gene. Per germline, CDR1 MNHEY and CDR2 SMNVEV (reference sequence). The CDR3 is made up of 14 amino acids. Trimming stripped 3 bases from V and 0 bases from J, with 6 bases between. The CDR3: CASSFSGSNQPQHF. CDR3 nucleotides: TGTGCCAGCAGTTTTTCCGGTAGCAATCAGCCCCAGCATTTT.

This clonotype was recorded at least ten times. This rearrangement joins TRBV29-1 to TRBJ2-1; TRBD2 might be the D (5 bases). There are 11 residues in the CDR3. The V and J ends lost 7 bases and 6 bases respectively, with 10 bases between them. Germline CDR1 and CDR2: SQVTM and ANQGSEA. The CDR3 DNA sequence: TGCAGCGCGGCTAGCCGCAATGAGCAGTTCTTC. Translating gives CSAASRNEQFF.